The subject of this entry is one T cell receptor (beta chain). This specimen comes from a study of T cell responses to AZD1222 COVID-19 vaccine. Germline-derived CDR1 and CDR2 are SGHTA and FQGNSA. The CDR3 runs 14 residues. V was pared by 6 bases and J by 7 bases, with 8 bases of the junction left unmatched. The table came from immunoSEQ multiplex PCR; TCRdb's copy has only in-frame clones and leaves some out. The data hold around 94,000 clones, with 85% to 90% observed a single time. This chain connects TRBV7-2 to TRBJ2-1; 8 bases fit TRBD1. The sequencing here drew on peripheral blood, taken on day 0 of AZD1222 vaccination. The receptor was isolated from an adult in good health. CDR3 sequence (DNA): TGTGCCAGCAGTCGGGCCGGGACAGGAAATGAGCAGTTCTTC. It codes for CASSRAGTGNEQFF.